This T cell receptor (beta chain) comes out of a study of blood T cells in healthy people across ages (dated by TCRdb to between 2014 and 2017). Background on the whole study: In model experiments, template switching captured about one uniquely barcoded TCR beta cDNA molecule for every two T cells. Donors were grouped into four age groups: young (average roughly 15 years), middle-aged (39), aged (62) and long-lived (about 89). Age-related changes in TCR beta repertoire diversity were measured in the study by deep sequencing normalized with unique cDNA molecular identifiers. Donors of different ages were randomly distributed across sequencing lanes to avoid experimental bias. Two additional independent replicas of 1 million unique cDNA reads from the same blood draw were analyzed for two donors (one aged 18 to 30 and one aged 80 or older). Study-level results and caveats: As age increased, observed TCR beta diversity per million T cells dropped in a roughly linear way, and a significant reduction was already evident by age roughly 40. There was a strong correlation between observed TCR beta diversity and the percentage of naive T cells measured by flow cytometry. Compared with the aged group, the long-lived group had more naive CD4+ T cells, fewer expanded clones and increased TCR diversity, suggesting age selection. Because the CMV infection status of the donors was unknown, age-related changes in expanded clonotypes may potentially have been confounded. Since profiling was done on bulk unsorted PBMCs, naive and antigen-experienced compartments could not be conclusively compared. Estimates of total diversity based on one million sequenced T cells were considered lower bounds and underestimates.

Comment on this clonotype: It lacks a known antigen. No clone much larger than this one lies a single base away; base qualities are absent.

The method was 5' RACE. Sequencing relied on an Illumina HiSeq 2500. A second PCR of about 6 to 12 cycles was run with a J-beta primer mix and a sample-barcoded 5' primer. A unique molecular identifier was introduced onto each TCR beta cDNA molecule by a template-switch 5' adaptor carrying 12 random nucleotides. Each sample yielded at least 2.5 million CDR3-containing paired-end reads. All of the RNA was converted into first-strand cDNA using the Mint cDNA synthesis kit, with a TRBC-specific oligonucleotide serving as the primer. After uracil-DNA glycosylase treatment, a first 18-cycle PCR used universal primers M1SS and BC2_uni_R on all cDNA. On the study's bioinformatics: Each sample was normalized by randomly selecting 1 million high-quality reads, each carrying a distinct molecular identifier. Reads sharing molecular identifiers were discarded rather than binned into consensus sequences. MiTCR, run with a Q25 quality threshold and the strictest error-elimination algorithm, handled CDR3 identification, clonotype clustering and error correction. A nonparametric unseen species model using Euler transformation provided a lower-bound estimate of total TCR beta diversity. TCRdb reworked the public reads: Q25 trimming with fastp, MiXCR clone assembly, productive beta chains retained. One record per CDR3 amino acid sequence lists the most common genes and DNA. The authors' filters were not applied to this entry. In this sample the table shows roughly 790,000 distinct CDR3 sequences, around 46% of which occur a single time. Clones ranked in the top ten supply about 20% of the sample.

V lost 6 bases and J lost 2 bases; the stretch between them is 14 bases long. Per the germline V gene, SQVTM is the CDR1 and ANQGSEA is the CDR2. Counted from cysteine to phenylalanine, this CDR3 has 14 amino acids. Just the 42-base CDR3 DNA is kept, in frame starting at base 1. The approximately 39 donors, aged about 6 to 100 years, were systemically healthy Caucasian individuals from Russia. Roughly 9 milliliters of peripheral blood were drawn from each donor into EDTA-treated Vacutainer tubes. Ficoll-Paque density-gradient centrifugation was used to isolate PBMCs, with at least 7 million per sample. Total RNA was extracted from PBMCs with Trizol reagent, with at least 5.5 micrograms obtained per sample. For every donor, an aliquot of PBMCs went through flow cytometry to measure the percentages of naive CD45RAhigh/CD27high T cells.

The receptor comes from a woman aged 55 to 70 in good health. Input material: blood. The chain employs TRBV29-1 and TRBJ1-3, with a tentative D gene TRBD1 over 6 matching bases. The bases read TGCAGCGTGTCTCGACAGGCCCCTGGAAACACCATATATTTT. Its amino acids are CSVSRQAPGNTIYF. The variable domain in full, with residues beyond the CDR3 obtained from the reference TRBV29-1 and TRBJ1-3 genes, is SAVISQKPSRDICQRGTSLTIQCQVDSQVTMMFWYRQQPGQSLTLIATANQGSEATYESGFVIDKFPISRPNLTFSTLTVSNMSPEDSSIYLCSVSRQAPGNTIYFGEGSWLTVV.